Each of the 32 T cell receptor beta chains below was sequenced from the same sample in a study of CD8+ T cells in alopecia areata listed by TCRdb under 2018. Library generation was performed with the immunoSEQ multiplex PCR assay. For TCR sequencing, RNA was extracted from every sample and reverse transcribed into cDNA to serve as template. This is the immuneACCESS table as TCRdb keeps it, with only in-frame sequences that have V and J called. A part of the clones is gone; compared with another copy, unresolved V genes explain less than half, and the rest is unexplained. This sample lists over 150,000 clones; approximately 60% were detected once. Clones ranked in the top ten supply nearly 5% of the sample. The sample taken for sequencing was CD8+ T cells sorted from blood. Source of these receptors: a human donor in good health.

This clone was seen only once. The V and J genes are TRBV6-5 and TRBJ1-2; D is possibly TRBD1 (6 bases). Trimming pared 5 bases from V and 8 bases from J, leaving 18 bases between. This CDR3 comprises 14 residues. Germline CDR1 is MNHEY and CDR2 is SVGAGI. CDR3 in DNA: TGTGCCAGCAGTCCGCAGACAGGCATGTTAGGCTACACCTTC. Translated: CASSPQTGMLGYTF.

This chain links TRBV29-1 with TRBJ2-1; 9 bases match TRBD2. Per germline, CDR1 SQVTM and CDR2 ANQGSEA. The trim removed 5 bases at V and 7 bases at J, leaving 9 bases unmatched. The CDR3 consists of 14 residues. The CDR3 DNA is TGCAGCGTTTTCGGGACTAGCTCCGCAAATGAGCAGTTCTTC. This gives the protein CSVFGTSSANEQFF.

The chain has TRBV9 and TRBJ2-5; a possible D gene is TRBD1 (6 bases). Germline-derived CDR1 and CDR2 are SGDLS and YYNGEE. V was cut by 0 bases and J by 1 base, with 7 bases left in between. This CDR3 has 14 residues. The CDR3 DNA reads TGTGCCAGCAGCGTAGGAGGGGGCCAAGAGACCCAGTACTTC. Its protein is CASSVGGGQETQYF.

This clone was seen only a few times. The rearrangement uses TRBV5-5 and TRBJ1-1, with 10 bases aligning to TRBD1. Trimming took 4 bases from V and 1 from J; bases not matched to a gene: 10. The CDR3 runs to 17 residues. Looked up from germline, CDR1 is SGHKS and CDR2 is YYEKEE (reference sequence). The CDR3 DNA is TGTGCCAGCAGCCGTCTAGGGGACAGGGGAGGGAACACTGAAGCTTTCTTT. Its translation is CASSRLGDRGGNTEAFF.

The chain couples TRBV5-6 to TRBJ1-2; TRBD1 aligns across 8 bases. CDR3 length: 15 amino acids. V gave up 4 bases and J gave up 6 bases; unmatched junction bases: 11. Germline V lookup: CDR1 SGHDT, CDR2 YYEEEE. The CDR3 spells CASSITGTGLHGYTF. For the CDR3, the DNA is TGTGCCAGCAGCATAACCGGGACAGGACTCCATGGCTACACCTTC.

In this sample, this clone turned up a few times. The chain is built from TRBV12-5 and TRBJ2-3; 9 nucleotides match TRBD2. Per the germline V gene, CDR1 is LGHNT and CDR2 is FRNRAP. This CDR3 has 16 residues. J was trimmed by 5 bases and V by 5 bases; bases with no gene match: 11. Here the CDR3 DNA reads TGTGCTAGTGGTCTGGGGACTAGCCTTACCCTAGATACGCAGTATTTT. This codes for CASGLGTSLTLDTQYF.

The CDR3 coding sequence is TGTGCCAGCAGCTTCCTTGGAAAAACCAACTATGGCTACACCTTC. Protein product: CASSFLGKTNYGYTF. This chain joins TRBV5-4 and TRBJ1-2, with D unresolved. Germline CDR1 is SGHNT and CDR2 is YYREEE (reference sequence). CDR3 size: 15 residues. V was shortened by 2 bases and J by 2 bases, with 13 bases between the two germline ends.

This clone was seen only a few times. This chain uses TRBV2 with TRBJ2-5; TRBD1 agrees at 7 bases. The germline CDR1 and CDR2 sequences are SNHLY and FYNNEI. The length of the CDR3 is 14 residues. The junction had 8 bases not matched to a gene; V was cut back by 8 bases and J by 2 bases. The chain's CDR3 is CASDPGQEQETQYF. The CDR3 region has the DNA TGTGCCAGCGACCCTGGACAGGAGCAAGAGACCCAGTACTTC.

The V gene is TRBV4-1, the J gene TRBJ1-5; a possible D gene is TRBD1 (5 bases). The V and J ends lost 8 bases and 4 bases respectively, with 15 bases between them. The CDR3 runs to 14 residues. Per the germline V gene, CDR1 is MGHRA and CDR2 is YSYEKL. CDR3 residues: CASALAGLNQPQHF. CDR3 bases: TGCGCCAGCGCCCTGGCGGGGCTTAATCAGCCCCAGCATTTT.

This clone was detected a few times. This chain uses TRBV19 with TRBJ1-5; D is uncertain. Germline assignment: CDR1 LNHDA and CDR2 SQIVND (reference sequence). Trimming shortened V by 0 bases and J by 0 bases, and 9 bases separated the two germline ends. This CDR3 region has 16 residues. The chain's CDR3 is CASSIDLSYSNQPQHF. DNA of the CDR3: TGTGCCAGTAGTATAGATCTCAGCTATAGCAATCAGCCCCAGCATTTT.

This clone came up many times. The V and J genes are TRBV10-2 and TRBJ2-7; 11 bases line up with TRBD1. The V and J ends lost 7 bases and 6 bases, in that order; junction bases with no gene match: 11. The CDR3 contains 15 residues. In germline, CDR1 is WSHSY, CDR2 SAAADI. CDR3 DNA: TGCGCCAGCACCACGGGACAGGGGGAGGTTCGCGAGCAGTACTTC. Its translation is CASTTGQGEVREQYF.

V usage is TRBV11-2 and J usage is TRBJ2-3; no firm D call. CDR1 is SGHAT and CDR2 is FQNNGV in the germline V gene. The ends were cut back, 5 bases at V and 3 bases at J, with 21 bases in the middle. The CDR3 spans 17 residues. In DNA, the CDR3 is TGTGCCAGCAGCACCCCGATGGCAGGAATACAAACAGATACGCAGTATTTT. Protein product: CASSTPMAGIQTDTQYF.

V gene TRBV4-1 combines with J gene TRBJ1-5; the D gene is possibly TRBD1 (5 bases). The CDR3 extends over 17 amino acids. Per germline, CDR1 MGHRA and CDR2 YSYEKL. Trimming removed 0 bases from V and 4 bases from J, with 16 bases in between. The CDR3 sequence: CASSQDPGTSGNQPQHF. For the CDR3, the DNA is TGCGCCAGCAGCCAAGACCCCGGGACTTCGGGAAATCAGCCCCAGCATTTT.

CDR3 in amino acids: CASNSYSEGYGYTF. CDR3 in DNA: TGCGCCAGCAACTCCTACTCCGAGGGCTATGGCTACACCTTC. The chain is built from TRBV4-1 and TRBJ1-2; D remains unclear. Germline-derived CDR1 and CDR2 are MGHRA and YSYEKL. This CDR3 is 14 amino acids long. V was shortened by 7 bases and J by 4 bases, with 16 bases between the two germline ends.

The rearrangement joins TRBV29-1 to TRBJ1-2; D is unresolved. V was shortened by 1 base and J by 0 bases, with 9 bases between the two germline ends. CDR3 length: 14 residues. Germline-derived CDR1 and CDR2 are SQVTM and ANQGSEA. The CDR3 nucleotides read TGCAGCGTTGAAGCGGCTGACTCTAACTATGGCTACACCTTC. Encoded protein: CSVEAADSNYGYTF. The whole variable domain, remainder taken from reference TRBV29-1 and TRBJ1-2, is SAVISQKPSRDICQRGTSLTIQCQVDSQVTMMFWYRQQPGQSLTLIATANQGSEATYESGFVIDKFPISRPNLTFSTLTVSNMSPEDSSIYLCSVEAADSNYGYTFGSGTRLTVV.

The V gene is TRBV27, the J gene TRBJ2-3; weak D call: TRBD1 (6 bases). This CDR3 is built from 16 residues. Germline V gene sequence: CDR1 MNHEY, CDR2 SMNVEV (reference sequence). Between the trimmed V and J ends, which lost 4 bases and 1 base, there was a span of 15 bases. CDR3 region: CASSSGTGWGTDTQYF. CDR3 DNA: TGTGCCAGCAGTTCGGGAACAGGGTGGGGCACAGATACGCAGTATTTT.

V and J are TRBV29-1 and TRBJ2-7; 8 bases are shared with TRBD1. V gave up 7 bases and J gave up 5 bases; unmatched junction bases: 10. The CDR3 is made up of 13 amino acids. The germline gives CDR1 SQVTM, CDR2 ANQGSEA. The CDR3 region is CSASRDRTDEQYF. Written as DNA, the CDR3 is TGCAGCGCCTCGCGGGACAGGACCGACGAGCAGTACTTC.

The rearrangement uses TRBV11-2 and TRBJ1-1; no clear D gene. The CDR3 covers 16 residues. Germline V lookup: CDR1 SGHAT, CDR2 FQNNGV. The V end was cut by 1 base, the J end by 1 base, with 13 bases between. CDR3 amino acids: CASSLGPVMGNTEAFF. CDR3 nucleotides: TGTGCCAGCAGCTTAGGGCCAGTGATGGGGAACACTGAAGCTTTCTTT.

A few counts support this clone. V is TRBV29-1 and J is TRBJ2-1, with D perhaps matching TRBD2 (6 bases). This CDR3 contains 14 residues. CDR1 is SQVTM and CDR2 is ANQGSEA in the germline V gene. The V end lost 7 bases, the J end lost 6 bases, and 19 bases lay between the germline ends. CDR3 in DNA: TGCAGCGCCCCTTGGGGCGGGGCGGGCAATGAGCAGTTCTTC. This sequence encodes CSAPWGGAGNEQFF.

This clone was counted a few times. V and J are TRBV29-1 and TRBJ1-2, with D unclear. V was clipped by 4 bases and J by 5 bases, with 8 bases between them. The CDR3 has 11 residues. Germline CDR1 and CDR2: SQVTM and ANQGSEA. The CDR3 DNA is TGCAGCGTTGGCGGAATTTATGGCTACACCTTC. Its translation: CSVGGIYGYTF.

The chain has TRBV2 and TRBJ2-3; 13 positions agree with TRBD2. CDR3 length equals 15 residues. The ends lost 6 bases at V and 4 bases at J; junction bases unmatched: 4. Germline CDR1 reads SNHLY; CDR2 reads FYNNEI. This CDR3 reads CASRKLAGGPDTQYF. CDR3 DNA: TGTGCCAGCAGGAAACTAGCGGGGGGGCCAGATACGCAGTATTTT.

This chain uses TRBV20-1 with TRBJ2-7; no reliable D call. CDR1 and CDR2 from the germline V gene are DFQATT and SNEGSKA (reference sequence). CDR3 size: 10 residues. For the CDR3, the DNA is TGCAGGCGCCCCCTTCACGAGCAGTACTTC. Translating it yields CRRPLHEQYF.

This chain connects TRBV6-6 to TRBJ1-6, with 7 bases identical to TRBD1. CDR1 and CDR2 from the germline V gene are MNHNY and SVGAGI (reference sequence). V lost 8 bases and J lost 7; bases outside the gene matches: 5. The CDR3 runs 13 residues. CDR3 region: CASVPGGNSPLHF. Here the CDR3 DNA reads TGTGCCAGCGTACCAGGGGGGAATTCACCCCTCCACTTT.

This clone has a handful of counts. This chain uses TRBV5-6 with TRBJ1-1, with D tentatively TRBD1 (6 bases). In germline, CDR1 is SGHDT, CDR2 YYEEEE. Between the trimmed V and J ends, which lost 1 base and 4 bases, there was a span of 8 bases. The CDR3 loop spans 13 amino acids. The CDR3 reads CASSLTGFTEAFF. Here the CDR3 DNA reads TGTGCCAGCAGCTTGACAGGGTTCACTGAAGCTTTCTTT.

This chain uses TRBV5-1 with TRBJ1-1, with D possibly TRBD1 on 5 matching bases. Trimming left V 2 bases short and J 4 bases short, with 15 bases between. Germline CDR1 SGHRS, CDR2 YFSETQ. The CDR3 spans 15 residues. The CDR3 nucleotides are TGCGCCAGCAGCTTTGACGGGGGTTGGGGCACTGAAGCTTTCTTT. Translating it yields CASSFDGGWGTEAFF.

This clone has more than one count but fewer than ten. This chain joins TRBV10-3 and TRBJ2-3, with TRBD1 identical over 10 bases. Germline CDR1 reads ENHRY; CDR2 reads SYGVKD. V shed 10 bases and J 4 bases; nucleotides not matched to a gene: 8. The CDR3 length is 14 residues. This CDR3 reads CASSRGQGADTQYF. The CDR3 DNA sequence: TGTGCCAGCAGCAGAGGACAGGGGGCAGATACGCAGTATTTT.

The chain couples TRBV29-1 to TRBJ2-1; D possibly corresponds to TRBD1 (6 bases). Germline V gene sequence: CDR1 SQVTM, CDR2 ANQGSEA. The length of the CDR3 is 12 residues. V was shortened by 3 bases and J by 5 bases, with 8 bases between the two germline ends. CDR3 nucleotide sequence: TGCAGCGTTGATCCAGGGGACAATGAGCAGTTCTTC. Translation gives CSVDPGDNEQFF.

V gene TRBV27 combines with J gene TRBJ2-2; 8 positions agree with TRBD1. CDR1 is MNHEY and CDR2 is SMNVEV in the germline V gene (reference sequence). The CDR3 consists of 13 residues. With V trimmed by 3 bases and J by 6 bases, 0 bases remained unmatched. The CDR3 here is CASSLTGAGELFF. In DNA form, the CDR3 reads TGTGCCAGCAGTTTGACAGGGGCCGGGGAGCTGTTTTTT.

The V and J genes are TRBV27 and TRBJ2-2, with 10 bases identical to TRBD1. CDR1 is MNHEY and CDR2 is SMNVEV in the germline V gene (reference sequence). There are 17 residues in the CDR3. V trimming: 5 bases; J trimming: 1 base; junction bases outside the gene matches: 7. CDR3 coding DNA: TGTGCCAGCAGTGCCCTCCGGGACAGGGGGAACACCGGGGAGCTGTTTTTT. It codes for CASSALRDRGNTGELFF.

This chain links TRBV30 with TRBJ2-7; 10 positions agree with TRBD1. CDR1 GTSNPN and CDR2 SVGIG come from the germline V gene (reference sequence). After removal of 2 bases from V and 2 bases from J, the junction contained 3 bases not matched to a gene. This CDR3 is 14 amino acids long. The CDR3 region has the DNA TGTGCCTGGAGTCCCGGACAGGGGGCCTACGAGCAGTACTTC. As protein: CAWSPGQGAYEQYF.

The chain recombines TRBV5-1 with TRBJ2-3; 10 nucleotides line up with TRBD2. The CDR3 contains 16 residues. Losses at the gene ends were 4 bases for V and 2 bases for J; bases not matched to a gene: 7. Germline-derived CDR1 and CDR2 are SGHRS and YFSETQ. This CDR3 is CASSTALAGNTDTQYF. The CDR3 region has the DNA TGCGCCAGCAGCACAGCACTAGCGGGGAACACAGATACGCAGTATTTT.

The V call is TRBV9, the J call TRBJ1-5; 7 bases are shared with TRBD1. There are 15 residues in the CDR3. The V gene end was trimmed by 3 bases and the J gene end by 4 bases; junction bases not matched to a gene: 7. Germline CDR1 and CDR2: SGDLS and YYNGEE. The CDR3 sequence is CASSAGTAKNQPQHF. CDR3 sequence (DNA): TGTGCCAGCAGCGCCGGGACAGCTAAAAATCAGCCCCAGCATTTT.